The rows below give T cell receptor beta chains drawn from one sample of a study of shared clonotypes between healthy human individuals. Clones were read by immunoSEQ multiplex PCR, and TCRdb kept only the in-frame ones, dropping some. The table records roughly 1,500,000 clones, 95% to 99% of them present only once. Input material: naive CD4+ T cells sorted from blood. The source is a man between 25 and 39 years old in good health. CDR3s include the opening cysteine and the closing phenylalanine or tryptophan. Fields, in order: V gene, clone size, J gene, D gene, CDR3 DNA, CDR3 protein. A D gene is named only where the DNA matches it firmly. Size tells how often a clone was seen (once, few, many) or the class of an expanded clone, and some rows leave it out.

TRBV27	once	TRBJ2-5	TRBD2	TGTGCCAGCAGTTTATTGACTAGCGGGAGAATGGAGACCCAGTACTTC	CASSLLTSGRMETQYF
TRBV4-2	once	TRBJ2-1	-	TGTGCCAGCAGCCAAGATCGGATGGGTTCCTACAATGAGCAGTTCTTC	CASSQDRMGSYNEQFF
TRBV5-1	-	TRBJ2-3	-	TGCGCCAGCAGCTCATCACACCCTAGCACAGATACGCAGTATTTT	CASSSSHPSTDTQYF
TRBV5-1	-	TRBJ2-5	-	TGCGCCAGCAGTCTCTGGCGAAATCAAGAGACCCAGTACTTC	CASSLWRNQETQYF
TRBV5-1	-	TRBJ2-7	-	TGCGCCAGCGGCCTGAGCTCCTACGAGCAGTACTTC	CASGLSSYEQYF
TRBV19	-	TRBJ1-2	TRBD1	TGTGCCAGTAGTGCTGGACAGGGGATCTTTGGCTACACCTTC	CASSAGQGIFGYTF
TRBV29-1	-	TRBJ2-3	TRBD1	TGCAGCGTTGCCAGGGGGCAAGATACGCAGTATTTT	CSVARGQDTQYF
TRBV5-1	-	TRBJ2-7	TRBD1	TGCGCCAGCAGCCCCGGGACAGGGTGGGAGCACGAGCAGTACTTC	CASSPGTGWEHEQYF
TRBV18	-	TRBJ2-7	TRBD1	TGTGCCAGCTCCCTGGACAGGAGCTACGAGCAGTACTTC	CASSLDRSYEQYF
TRBV5-4	-	TRBJ2-7	-	TGTGCCAGCAGCCAGAGCCCTAACAGGCAATACGAGCAGTACTTC	CASSQSPNRQYEQYF
TRBV11-2	-	TRBJ1-5	-	TGTGCCAGCAGCTTAGGATTAAGGAACAATCAGCCCCAGCATTTT	CASSLGLRNNQPQHF
TRBV28	-	TRBJ2-2	TRBD1	TGTGCCAGCAGTCCTGACAGGGTCAAAGTTACCGGGGAGCTGTTTTTT	CASSPDRVKVTGELFF
TRBV7-9	-	TRBJ2-7	-	TGTGCCAGCAGCTCCGGGATGTCACAGGAGCAGTACTTC	CASSSGMSQEQYF
TRBV5-4	once	TRBJ2-7	TRBD2	TGTGCCAGCAGCTTGTCTAGCGGGACCTACGAGCAGTACTTC	CASSLSSGTYEQYF
TRBV11-2	-	TRBJ2-1	-	TGTGCCAGCAGCGATAGAACGGGGACTTCCTACAATGAGCAGTTCTTC	CASSDRTGTSYNEQFF
TRBV5-1	-	TRBJ2-7	-	TGCGCCAGCGGCGGGAATTTCTACGAGCAGTACTTC	CASGGNFYEQYF
TRBV7-6	-	TRBJ2-7	-	TGTGCCAGCAGCTTAGCGTCGGGGGTAGAGCAGTACTTC	CASSLASGVEQYF
TRBV27	-	TRBJ2-1	TRBD2	TGTGCCAGCAGTTTACATAGCGGGAGGGCTCAAGATGAGCAGTTCTTC	CASSLHSGRAQDEQFF
TRBV28	-	TRBJ2-2	-	TGTGCCAGCAGAATGGGGAACACCGGGGAGCTGTTTTTT	CASRMGNTGELFF
TRBV7-2	-	TRBJ2-1	TRBD1	TGTGCCAGCGGGACAGGGGGGTACAATGAGCAGTTCTTC	CASGTGGYNEQFF
TRBV28	-	TRBJ2-7	-	TGTGCCAGCAAGCGTCGCAGGGGAGGGGACTACGAGCAGTACTTC	CASKRRRGGDYEQYF
TRBV25-1	-	TRBJ2-3	TRBD2	TGTGCCAGCAGTGTAGCGGGTCGCACAGATACGCAGTATTTT	CASSVAGRTDTQYF
TRBV5-6	-	TRBJ1-5	-	TGTGCCAGCAGCCCTGGGGCTGGTCAGCCCCAGCATTTT	CASSPGAGQPQHF
TRBV11-2	-	TRBJ2-7	TRBD1	TGTGCCAGCAGCTTAGTGCGGTTGGGGACAGGCCCCTACGAGCAGTACTTC	CASSLVRLGTGPYEQYF
TRBV18	-	TRBJ2-7	-	TGTGCCAGCTCACCAACCTTCGGGGATAGCTCCTACGAGCAGTACTTC	CASSPTFGDSSYEQYF
TRBV4-3	-	TRBJ1-1	TRBD1	TGCGCCAGCAGCCAAGAGACAGGGTACACTGAAGCTTTCTTT	CASSQETGYTEAFF
TRBV9	-	TRBJ2-3	-	TGTGCCAGCAGCGTATTTGGCACAGATACGCAGTATTTT	CASSVFGTDTQYF
TRBV5-1	-	TRBJ1-3	-	TGCGCCAGCAGCTCCCTCGACAGCCACTCTGGAAACACCATATATTTT	CASSSLDSHSGNTIYF
TRBV29-1	-	TRBJ2-2	-	TGCAGCGTTGTGGGGGACACGAACACCGGGGAGCTGTTTTTT	CSVVGDTNTGELFF
TRBV5-1	-	TRBJ1-3	-	TGCGCCAGCAGGGGCACGATCTCTGGAAACACCATATATTTT	CASRGTISGNTIYF
TRBV2	-	TRBJ1-1	-	TGTGCCAGCAGTTTACACCGGGTTACGGGGGCTGAAGCTTTCTTT	CASSLHRVTGAEAFF
TRBV6-5	-	TRBJ2-7	-	TGTGCCAGCAGTTACAGTGGAGCCTACGAGCAGTACTTC	CASSYSGAYEQYF
TRBV5-1	-	TRBJ2-5	TRBD2	TGCGCCAGCAGCGGGGGACTAGCGGGAAGCTTAGGAGAGACCCAGTACTTC	CASSGGLAGSLGETQYF
TRBV10-3	-	TRBJ2-5	TRBD2	TGTGCCATCAGTGAGTTCCTCCGACTAGCGGGAGCGGACCAAGAGACCCAGTACTTC	CAISEFLRLAGADQETQYF
TRBV10-2	-	TRBJ2-5	TRBD1	TGCGCCAGCAGTTTCCAAACATCCGGGACAGTCCAAGAGACCCAGTACTTC	CASSFQTSGTVQETQYF
TRBV18	-	TRBJ2-2	TRBD1	TGTGCCAGCTCCACGAGGGACAGGGGGAACACCGGGGAGCTGTTTTTT	CASSTRDRGNTGELFF
TRBV9	-	TRBJ2-1	TRBD2	TGTGCCAGCAGCGTACTCTGGACTAGCGGGGGTCTGAGCTCCTACAATGAGCAGTTCTTC	CASSVLWTSGGLSSYNEQFF
TRBV2	-	TRBJ1-2	-	TGTGCCAGCAGTGCCGGACCGGTCCGGGGCTACACCTTC	CASSAGPVRGYTF
TRBV7-9	-	TRBJ2-3	TRBD2	TGTGCCAGCAGCCTCGGACTAGTCGGCACAGATACGCAGTATTTT	CASSLGLVGTDTQYF
TRBV11-3	-	TRBJ2-5	TRBD2	TGTGCCAGCAGCTTAGGAGACGTAGCGGGAGGGCCAGAGACCCAGTACTTC	CASSLGDVAGGPETQYF
TRBV10-3	-	TRBJ2-5	TRBD2	TGTGCCATCAGTAGCGGGATCGGGGAAGAGACCCAGTACTTC	CAISSGIGEETQYF
TRBV27	once	TRBJ2-1	-	TGTGCCAGCAGTTTCACTGTGGCTAGGGATTTCAATGAGCAGTTCTTC	CASSFTVARDFNEQFF
TRBV7-2	-	TRBJ2-7	TRBD2	TGTGCCAGCAGCTCCCGAAGCGGGAGAGGGGGCTACGAGCAGTACTTC	CASSSRSGRGGYEQYF
TRBV18	once	TRBJ2-5	-	TGTGCCAGCTCTCCATTGGAGAATTTAGAGACCCAGTACTTC	CASSPLENLETQYF
TRBV19	-	TRBJ2-7	-	TGTGCCAGTAGCGTGGAGCGGAGCGTTGGACCGCTTAGCGAGCAGTACTTC	CASSVERSVGPLSEQYF
TRBV7-9	once	TRBJ2-5	TRBD2	TGTGCCAGCAGCTCTACGGGACTAGCGGGGGAGACCCAGTACTTC	CASSSTGLAGETQYF
TRBV2	once	TRBJ1-1	-	TGTGCCAGCAGTGGTCAGGTGAACACTGAAGCTTTCTTT	CASSGQVNTEAFF
TRBV4-3	-	TRBJ2-1	-	TGCGCCAGCAGCCAAACAACGTTAGGGTACAATGAGCAGTTCTTC	CASSQTTLGYNEQFF
TRBV4-3	-	TRBJ2-5	TRBD1	TGCGCCAGCAGCACCCGACAGGGGTTCGAGACCCAGTACTTC	CASSTRQGFETQYF
TRBV19	-	TRBJ2-2	TRBD1	TGTGCCAGTAGTATAGATACAGGGGGCACCGGGGAGCTGTTTTTT	CASSIDTGGTGELFF
TRBV6-1	once	TRBJ2-7	-	TGTGCCAGCAGTGTCGGTACAGGGTACGAGCAGTACTTC	CASSVGTGYEQYF
TRBV18	-	TRBJ2-4	-	TGTGCCAGCTCACCACCGGGGGCTAATCGGGGGGCCATTCAGTACTTC	CASSPPGANRGAIQYF
TRBV20-1	once	TRBJ2-7	-	TGCAGTGCCCCCGAGGGTGAGCAGTACTTC	CSAPEGEQYF
TRBV6-5	-	TRBJ1-2	-	TGTGCCAGCAGCCCCCGCGGGGGGCCGGGCTACACCTTC	CASSPRGGPGYTF
TRBV9	-	TRBJ2-1	-	TGTGCCAGCAGCGTAGAGGGGACCGTAACCTACAATGAGCAGTTCTTC	CASSVEGTVTYNEQFF
TRBV18	-	TRBJ1-5	-	TGTGCCAGCTCACCTGCGGGGGCACGTCAGCCCCAGCATTTT	CASSPAGARQPQHF
TRBV5-1	-	TRBJ2-7	TRBD1	TGCGCCAGCAGCTTGGCTACGGACAGGTTCACCTACGAGCAGTACTTC	CASSLATDRFTYEQYF
TRBV9	-	TRBJ2-1	-	TGTGCCAGCAGCGTTATGACCGCCGACAATGAGCAGTTCTTC	CASSVMTADNEQFF
TRBV5-6	-	TRBJ2-3	TRBD2	TGTGCCAGCAGCTTGGGAGGGAGGGCCTACTGGGCGCAGTATTTT	CASSLGGRAYWAQYF
TRBV6-5	-	TRBJ1-1	TRBD1	TGTGCCAGCAAATCCGGGACAGGGGGAGGCACTGAAGCTTTCTTT	CASKSGTGGGTEAFF